The clone carrying this T cell receptor (beta chain) was observed a few times. As yet, its antigen is unknown. Each sample came from a Caucasian adult donor living in Nashville, Tennessee. The data derive from a study of shared clonotypes between healthy human individuals. Study-wide results and limits: Memory subsets generally showed smaller estimated richness than naive subsets did. Donor scarcity curtailed the genetic and exposure-history diversity represented herein.

Germline CDR1 reads SEHNR; CDR2 reads FQNEAQ (reference sequence). Trimming stripped 2 bases from V and 4 bases from J, with 15 bases between. The CDR3 is 15 amino acids. Measured with immunoSEQ multiplex PCR; TCRdb has only the in-frame clones, and not every one. The sample shows fewer than 400,000 clones, roughly 70% of them seen only once. The TCR originated in a man aged 30 to 39 in good health. Source material: memory CD4+ T cells sorted from blood. Subset noted: CD45RA-negative fraction. This chain joins TRBV7-9 and TRBJ2-7, with D possibly TRBD1 on 6 matching bases. The CDR3 sequence is CASSLKDRDRYEQYF. Here the CDR3 DNA reads TGTGCCAGCAGCTTAAAGGACAGAGATCGTTACGAGCAGTACTTC.